This TCR beta chain was sequenced in a study of cytomegalovirus exposure and HLA in healthy donors. The study ran its PCR with 60 Vbeta and 13 Jbeta primers. Only in-frame clones appear in the TCRdb table, and some are missing; sequencing was by immunoSEQ multiplex PCR. The sample yields about 140,000 clones, less than 80% seen once. Between the trimmed V and J ends, which lost 5 bases and 4 bases, there was a span of 21 bases. Looked up from germline, CDR1 is SEHNR and CDR2 is FQNEAQ (reference sequence). The CDR3 is 17 residues long. This clone was observed a handful of times. Sequencing input: PBMCs. The clonotype originates from a woman in her forties or fifties in good health and CMV-seropositive. V and J are TRBV7-9 and TRBJ2-1, with a weak D call TRBD2 (5 bases). The CDR3 DNA follows: TGTGCCAGCAGCCCAGTGGTCGGGGTGCGGGCTTACAATGAGCAGTTCTTC. It codes for CASSPVVGVRAYNEQFF. The full variable domain, with the rest looked up from reference TRBV7-9 and TRBJ2-1, is DTGVSQNPRHKITKRGQNVTFRCDPISEHNRLYWYRQTLGQGPEFLTYFQNEAQLEKSRLLSDRFSAERPKGSFSTLEIQRTEQGDSAMYLCASSPVVGVRAYNEQFFGPGTRLTVL.